Given below is one T cell receptor beta chain in context. The sample originates from a study of blood T cell repertoires in COVID-19. The overall study: Italy, Spain and the United States were the sources of the convalescent and acute COVID-19 samples. PBMCs, B-cell-depleted T cells, or T cells provided the cDNA or gDNA that made up the material.

Per the authors' pipeline: Counts of nucleated cells, estimated from reference gene primer amplification, were obtained. Profiled with immunoSEQ multiplex PCR; TCRdb holds only in-frame clones, not every one. V and J calls and clone size are copied from that table; D and trimming were computed from the DNA. The data hold roughly 26,000 clones, with over 80% observed a single time. This clonotype was obtained from a human donor in a cohort sampled during active COVID-19. Sequenced input: peripheral blood.

This CDR3 is CASSPPDRGVYGYTF. The CDR3 DNA reads TGTGCCAGCTCACCACCCGACAGAGGTGTCTATGGCTACACCTTC. The rearrangement links TRBV18 to TRBJ1-2; D is possibly TRBD1 (5 bases). The CDR3 extends over 15 amino acids. Germline CDR1 reads KGHSH; CDR2 reads LQKENI. V lost 0 bases, J lost 4 bases, and 12 bases lay in between.